These 21 T cell receptor beta chains share one sample of origin, sequenced in a study of blood T cells in healthy people across ages. Using a J-beta primer mix together with a sample-barcoded 5' primer, a second PCR was run for roughly 6 to 12 cycles. TCRdb called the 5' RACE reads again in MiXCR, with one record for every CDR3 protein. The profile shows 720,000 or so distinct CDR3 sequences, around 38% of them singletons. Sequenced sample: blood. The source of these receptors is a man at least 80 years old in good health.

This clonotype turned up a few times. The CDR3 is CASSWGDSPEETQYF. CDR3 bases: TGTGCCAGCAGCTGGGGAGACAGCCCCGAAGAGACCCAGTACTTC. The chain uses TRBV21-1 and TRBJ2-5; TRBD1, the table's D call, was not compared with the DNA. TRBV21-1 is recorded as a pseudogene. The CDR3 has 15 residues.

The rearrangement uses TRBV29-1 and TRBJ1-2; perhaps TRBD1 as D (6 bases). The V end was cut by 1 base, the J end by 2 bases, with 8 bases between. Looked up from germline, CDR1 is SQVTM and CDR2 is ANQGSEA. This CDR3 is built from 13 residues. This chain's CDR3 is CSVEVRGNYGYTF. The CDR3 region has the DNA TGCAGCGTTGAAGTTAGGGGGAACTATGGCTACACCTTC. Filled out from reference TRBV29-1 and TRBJ1-2, the complete variable domain reads SAVISQKPSRDICQRGTSLTIQCQVDSQVTMMFWYRQQPGQSLTLIATANQGSEATYESGFVIDKFPISRPNLTFSTLTVSNMSPEDSSIYLCSVEVRGNYGYTFGSGTRLTVV.

V usage is TRBV6-4 and J usage is TRBJ2-1; 10 nucleotides match TRBD1. The CDR3 length is 16 residues. Germline loops: CDR1 MRHNA, CDR2 SNTAGT. Trimming removed 0 bases from V and 5 bases from J; junction bases left unmatched: 4. The CDR3, as DNA: TGTGCCAGCAGTGACTCGGGACAGGGGCGCGACAATGAGCAGTTCTTC. This translates into CASSDSGQGRDNEQFF.

The rearrangement uses TRBV27 and TRBJ2-5, with D maybe TRBD2 (6 bases). The CDR3 consists of 14 residues. V lost 2 bases and J 4 bases, leaving 11 bases between the germline ends. Germline values: CDR1 MNHEY, CDR2 SMNVEV (reference sequence). CDR3 nucleotides: TGTGCCAGCAGTTTAGGAGGGGTAGGAGAGACCCAGTACTTC. Translating it yields CASSLGGVGETQYF.

The chain carries TRBV24-1 and TRBJ2-1; 13 bases line up with TRBD2. The CDR3 runs to 17 residues. V shed 3 bases and J 7 bases; nucleotides not matched to a gene: 8. The V gene's germline CDR1 is KGHDR and CDR2 SFDVKD. This CDR3 reads CATSDRTSGSGGNEQFF. The CDR3 nucleotides read TGTGCCACCAGTGATCGGACTAGCGGGAGTGGGGGGAATGAGCAGTTCTTC.

The chain uses TRBV11-2 and TRBJ2-1; 9 nucleotides agree with TRBD1. The J call is in doubt because the DNA end fits TRBJ2-7 better. The CDR3 has 16 amino acids. Germline values: CDR1 SGHAT, CDR2 FQNNGV. Written as DNA, the CDR3 is TGTGCCAGCAGCTCTGCCAGGGGACAGGGCTACAATGAGCAGTACTTC. Protein sequence: CASSSARGQGYNEQYF.

V usage is TRBV7-9 and J usage is TRBJ1-4; D gene unclear. In germline, CDR1 is SEHNR, CDR2 FQNEAQ (reference sequence). The CDR3 is 13 residues long. V dropped 5 bases and J dropped 10 bases, with 14 bases sitting between them. CDR3 nucleotides: TGTGCCAGCAGCCGCGTCCAGGACGGAAAACTGTTTTTT. This gives the protein CASSRVQDGKLFF.

The chain is built from TRBV6-1 and TRBJ1-5, with a weak D call TRBD1 (5 bases). Trimming took 2 bases from V and 3 from J, leaving 17 bases between them. This CDR3 has 17 amino acids. Germline V gene lookup returns CDR1 MNHNS and CDR2 SASEGT. CDR3 residues: CASSESAGRGVNQPQHF. The CDR3 nucleotides read TGTGCCAGCAGTGAAAGCGCAGGGCGAGGTGTCAATCAGCCCCAGCATTTT.

This chain links TRBV6-1 with TRBJ2-1; possible D gene TRBD1, 5 bases. The V and J ends lost 7 bases and 3 bases respectively, with 10 bases between them. The length of the CDR3 is 13 residues. Looked up from germline, CDR1 is MNHNS and CDR2 is SASEGT. CDR3 protein: CASKGAYYNEQFF. CDR3 sequence (DNA): TGTGCCAGCAAAGGGGCCTACTACAATGAGCAGTTCTTC.

V is TRBV5-4 and J is TRBJ2-3; 12 bases agree with TRBD1. The CDR3 extends over 15 amino acids. From germline, CDR1 is SGHNT and CDR2 YYREEE (reference sequence). With 4 bases clipped from V and 5 bases from J, the junction kept 5 bases outside the gene matches. The CDR3 spells CASSVGQGAVDTQYF. DNA for the CDR3: TGTGCCAGCAGCGTGGGACAGGGGGCAGTAGATACGCAGTATTTT.

The gene calls are TRBV2 and TRBJ2-3, with D hard to call. V gave up 1 base and J gave up 2 bases, with 7 bases separating them. This CDR3 spans 14 amino acids. CDR1 and CDR2 from the germline V gene are SNHLY and FYNNEI. In DNA form, the CDR3 reads TGTGCCAGCAGTGAAGGAGACATCACAGATACGCAGTATTTT. This translates into CASSEGDITDTQYF.

For the CDR3, the DNA is TGCAGTGCCCGGATTAGCGGGAGGGCCCCAGATACGCAGTATTTT. Its protein product is CSARISGRAPDTQYF. The chain carries TRBV20-1 and TRBJ2-3; the match to TRBD2 covers 11 bases. Germline V gene data show CDR1 as DFQATT and CDR2 as SNEGSKA (reference sequence). This CDR3 contains 15 residues. Trimming removed 6 bases from V and 4 bases from J; junction bases left unmatched: 9.

This clonotype came up a few times. The J gene is TRBJ2-1, the V gene TRBV12-3 or TRBV12-4, with D possibly being TRBD2 (5 bases). The V end lost 6 bases, the J end lost 5 bases, and 14 bases lay between the germline ends. The CDR3 extends over 14 amino acids. The CDR3 here is CASSIRGSNNEQFF. In nucleotides, the CDR3 is TGTGCCAGCAGCATACGAGGGAGTAACAATGAGCAGTTCTTC.

The V and J genes are TRBV4-2 and TRBJ2-7; the match to TRBD2 covers 10 bases. Germline CDR1 and CDR2: LGHNA and YNFKEQ. Unmatched junction bases numbered 11, after V lost 1 base and J lost 2 bases. The CDR3 consists of 18 residues. CDR3 region: CASSQAAGGFMIPYEQYF. Here the CDR3 DNA reads TGTGCCAGCAGCCAAGCAGCGGGAGGGTTCATGATTCCCTACGAGCAGTACTTC.

A single count supports this clonotype. The rearrangement links TRBV2 to TRBJ1-5; D possibly corresponds to TRBD1 (5 bases). The CDR3 is 15 amino acids. V was cut by 2 bases and J by 6 bases, with 14 bases left in between. Looked up from germline, CDR1 is SNHLY and CDR2 is FYNNEI. Here the CDR3 reads CASSEKVSGLQPQHF. The CDR3 DNA follows: TGTGCCAGCAGTGAAAAAGTGTCAGGGCTTCAGCCCCAGCATTTT.

The genes are TRBV29-1 and TRBJ2-1; TRBD1 is a possible D gene (5 bases). CDR3 size: 15 residues. The germline V gene encodes CDR1 SQVTM and CDR2 ANQGSEA. CDR3 DNA: TGCAGAAGGGGTCAGGGAAGAGATTTCGAAGAGACCCAGTTCTTC. Encoded protein: CRRGQGRDFEETQFF.

The gene calls are TRBV6-2 or TRBV6-3 and TRBJ2-4; perhaps TRBD2 as D (5 bases). With 4 bases removed from V and 13 bases from J, the gap between germline ends came to 23 bases. Germline CDR1 and CDR2: MNHEY and SVGEGT. This CDR3 has 15 amino acids. CDR3 sequence: CASSSPERALGQQYF. CDR3 nucleotide sequence: TGTGCCAGCAGTTCCCCCGAGAGGGCCCTCGGGCAGCAGTACTTC.

This rearrangement joins TRBV18 to TRBJ2-7; no definite D call. CDR1 is KGHSH, CDR2 LQKENI, per germline. The CDR3 totals 14 residues. V lost 0 bases to trimming and J lost 6 bases, with 12 bases between them. Here the CDR3 reads CASSPPFRAGEQYF. The DNA of the CDR3 is TGTGCCAGCTCACCACCGTTTCGGGCAGGCGAGCAGTACTTC.

The chain employs TRBV27 and TRBJ2-7; D remains ambiguous. Germline CDR1 is MNHEY and CDR2 is SMNVEV (reference sequence). V lost 4 bases and J lost 2, with 15 bases in between. The CDR3 extends over 15 amino acids. CDR3 sequence: CASSSPPLGAYEQYF. The CDR3 DNA is TGTGCCAGCAGTTCCCCCCCCCTTGGGGCCTACGAGCAGTACTTC.

This clonotype was detected a few times. J is TRBJ2-7 and V is TRBV4-3, with 7 bases aligning to TRBD1. V lost 1 base, J lost 2 bases, and 8 bases stayed unmatched. Per germline, CDR1 LGHNA and CDR2 YSLEER. The CDR3 extends over 16 amino acids. The CDR3 is CASSQGQGVKTYEQYF. In DNA form, the CDR3 reads TGCGCCAGCAGCCAAGGACAGGGTGTCAAGACCTACGAGCAGTACTTC.

This chain connects TRBV15 to TRBJ1-2, with D maybe TRBD1 (6 bases). The germline V and J ends were trimmed by 0 bases and 5 bases, with 16 bases remaining between them. The CDR3 loop spans 16 amino acids. Germline CDR1 is LNHNV and CDR2 is YYDKDF (reference sequence). DNA of the CDR3: TGTGCCACCAGCAGAGATAGAGGTGGCAGGGGATATGGCTACACCTTC. Residues: CATSRDRGGRGYGYTF.